This TCR beta chain originates from a study of T cell responses to AZD1222 COVID-19 vaccine. Here immunoSEQ multiplex PCR was the method, and the copy in TCRdb shows in-frame clones only, minus some. Counted here are about 120,000 clones, roughly 80% occurring once; the ten biggest clones make up roughly 9%. Points from the study as a whole: Clonal diversity was possibly underestimated; the donors were predominantly white British and more often female. Nearly half of spike-specific TCRs reportedly target unmutated variant regions.

V shed 2 bases and J shed 6 bases, with 14 bases lying between them. Germline-derived CDR1 and CDR2 are SGHNT and YENEEA. The CDR3 consists of 14 residues. Concerning this clone itself: Its antigen remains unidentified.

The genes are TRBV11-3 and TRBJ2-7; tentative D call: TRBD1 (6 bases). The sample in question was peripheral blood, obtained on day 0 of AZD1222 vaccination. The receptor's source is an adult in good health. DNA for the CDR3: TGTGCCAGCAGCTTACCTGGACAGTTGAGCGAGCAGTACTTC. Amino acids: CASSLPGQLSEQYF.